The 5 T cell receptor beta chains given below trace back to one sample, sequenced in a study of T cell responses to AZD1222 COVID-19 vaccine. Clones were read by immunoSEQ multiplex PCR, and TCRdb kept only the in-frame ones, dropping some. The sample has some 150,000 clones; roughly 89% are singletons. The sequencing here drew on peripheral blood, taken on day 0 of AZD1222 vaccination. Receptors were obtained from an adult in good health.

The chain combines TRBV28 with TRBJ1-5, with D unclear. V was cut by 6 bases and J by 2 bases, with 23 bases left in between. This CDR3 is built from 18 residues. The V gene's germline CDR1 is MDHEN and CDR2 SYDVKM. CDR3 in DNA: TGTGCCAGCAGACCTAGGTACACCCTCCTTTCGGGCAATCAGCCCCAGCATTTT. This sequence encodes CASRPRYTLLSGNQPQHF.

The chain joins TRBV5-8 to TRBJ2-1; 7 bases are a match to TRBD2. Looked up from germline, CDR1 is SGHTS and CDR2 is YDEGEE. This CDR3 is built from 14 residues. The V gene end was trimmed by 2 bases and the J gene end by 10 bases; junction bases not matched to a gene: 9. The CDR3 bases are TGTGCCAGCAGCTTTGAGGGAGGGCCAGGGGAGCAGTTCTTC. Residues: CASSFEGGPGEQFF. Complete variable domain (other parts from reference TRBV5-8 and TRBJ2-1): EAGVTQSPTHLIKTRGQQATLRCSPISGHTSVYWYQQALGLGLQFLLWYDEGEERNRGNFPPRFSGRQFPNYSSELNVNALELEDSALYLCASSFEGGPGEQFFGPGTRLTVL.

This clone was seen once. The chain's CDR3 is CASSYPQRQEGATGELFF. CDR3 DNA: TGTGCCAGCAGTTACCCCCAACGACAGGAGGGGGCTACCGGGGAGCTGTTTTTT. The V gene is TRBV6-2 or TRBV6-3, the J gene TRBJ2-2; possibly TRBD1 for D (7 bases). CDR1 MNHEY and CDR2 SVGEGT come from the germline V gene. V was clipped by 2 bases and J by 5 bases, with 21 bases between them. This CDR3 comprises 18 residues.

The chain recombines TRBV6-2 or TRBV6-3 with TRBJ2-3; D ambiguous. The CDR3 contains 12 residues. Germline CDR1 reads MNHEY; CDR2 reads SVGEGT. Trimming shortened V by 1 base and J by 4 bases, and 3 bases separated the two germline ends. The chain's CDR3 is CASSYWADTQYF. The CDR3 DNA follows: TGTGCCAGCAGTTACTGGGCAGATACGCAGTATTTT.

The chain combines TRBV5-1 with TRBJ2-5; 15 nucleotides agree with TRBD2. The V segment lost 3 bases and the J segment 6 bases; nucleotides outside the gene matches: 3. Germline CDR1 is SGHRS and CDR2 is YFSETQ. CDR3 length: 15 residues. CDR3 DNA sequence: TGCGCCAGCAGCTCGGGGACTAGCGGGAGGCAGACCCAGTACTTC. It codes for CASSSGTSGRQTQYF.